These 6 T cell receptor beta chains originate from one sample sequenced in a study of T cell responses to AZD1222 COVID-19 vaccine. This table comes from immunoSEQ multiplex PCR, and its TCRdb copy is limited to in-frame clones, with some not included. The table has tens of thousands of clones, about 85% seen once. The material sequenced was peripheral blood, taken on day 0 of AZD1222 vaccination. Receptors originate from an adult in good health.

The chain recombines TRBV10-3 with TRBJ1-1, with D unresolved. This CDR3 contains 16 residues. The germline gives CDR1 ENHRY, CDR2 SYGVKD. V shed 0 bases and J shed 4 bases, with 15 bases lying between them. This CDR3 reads CAISESLGLGLTEAFF. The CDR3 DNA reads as TGTGCCATCAGTGAGTCTCTTGGGCTTGGGCTCACTGAAGCTTTCTTT.

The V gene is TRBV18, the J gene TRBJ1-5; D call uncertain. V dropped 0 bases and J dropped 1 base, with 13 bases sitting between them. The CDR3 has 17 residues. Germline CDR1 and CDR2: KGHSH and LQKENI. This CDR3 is CASSPPGGGGSNQPQHF. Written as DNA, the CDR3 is TGTGCCAGCTCACCACCTGGCGGTGGAGGAAGCAATCAGCCCCAGCATTTT.

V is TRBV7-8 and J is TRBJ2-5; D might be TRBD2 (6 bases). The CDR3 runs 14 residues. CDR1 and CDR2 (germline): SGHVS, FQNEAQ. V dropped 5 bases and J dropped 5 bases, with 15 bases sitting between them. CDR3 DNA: TGTGCCAGCAGCGCTAGGCTAGCGCTGGAGACCCAGTACTTC. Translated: CASSARLALETQYF.

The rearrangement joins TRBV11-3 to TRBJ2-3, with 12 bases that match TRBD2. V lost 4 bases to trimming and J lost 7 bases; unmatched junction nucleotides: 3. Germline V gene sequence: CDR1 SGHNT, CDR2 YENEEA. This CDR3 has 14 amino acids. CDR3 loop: CASSSGLAGNTQYF. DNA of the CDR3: TGTGCCAGCAGCTCCGGACTAGCGGGGAATACGCAGTATTTT.

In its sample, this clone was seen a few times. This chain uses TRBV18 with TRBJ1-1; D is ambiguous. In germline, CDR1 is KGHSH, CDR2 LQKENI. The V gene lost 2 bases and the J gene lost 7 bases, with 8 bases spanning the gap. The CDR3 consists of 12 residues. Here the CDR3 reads CASSPTRNEAFF. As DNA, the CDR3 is TGTGCCAGCTCACCAACGCGGAATGAAGCTTTCTTT.

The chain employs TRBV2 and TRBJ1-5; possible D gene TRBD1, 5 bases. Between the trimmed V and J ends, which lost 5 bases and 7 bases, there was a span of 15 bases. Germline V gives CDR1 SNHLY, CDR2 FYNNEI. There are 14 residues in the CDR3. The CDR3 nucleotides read TGTGCCAGCAGTCCCCAGGGCGGTAGCCAGCCCCAGCATTTT. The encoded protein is CASSPQGGSQPQHF.